This T cell receptor beta chain was recorded in a study of early T cells in non-severe SARS-CoV-2 infection. Each CDR3 protein is one row after TCRdb ran MiXCR on the 5' RACE reads. The sample records about 73,000 distinct CDR3 sequences, around 13% being singletons. Only a few counts were recorded for this clonotype. The CDR3 consists of 14 residues. The V gene's germline CDR1 is SEHNR and CDR2 FQNEAQ (reference sequence). Trimming pared 3 bases from V and 4 bases from J, leaving 12 bases between. The chain is built from TRBV7-9 and TRBJ2-5, with TRBD2 as a possible D gene (6 bases). This TCR was sampled from an adult who was a healthcare worker with PCR-confirmed SARS-CoV-2 infection or an uninfected control (not recorded which). Sequencing used whole blood. Here the CDR3 DNA reads TGTGCCAGCAGCTTCTCTAGCGAGACAGAGACCCAGTACTTC. This encodes CASSFSSETETQYF.